Included here is one TCR beta chain sequence, with context. One entry per CDR3 protein results from TCRdb running MiXCR on the 5' RACE reads. The top ten clones hold under 15% of a sample with roughly 480,000 distinct CDR3 sequences, nearly 25% of them seen once. V dropped 6 bases and J dropped 4 bases, with 16 bases sitting between them. Germline CDR1 reads SEHNR; CDR2 reads FQNEAQ (reference sequence). The CDR3 length is 15 residues. The sample comes from a study of T-cell memory formation after mild COVID-19. The sequence was obtained from an adult woman who had mild COVID-19 (a few samples of this study predate the infection). Cell type and time point are not known. The sequenced sample was PBMCs or a T cell subset sorted from them (not recorded which). The V and J genes are TRBV7-9 and TRBJ2-1, with no clear D. The CDR3 sequence: CASSPNIAGYNEQFF. The CDR3 nucleotides read TGTGCCAGCAGTCCCAACATAGCCGGGTACAATGAGCAGTTCTTC.